What follows describes a single T cell receptor (beta chain). Its antigen is not yet known. No much larger clonotype is one base removed from it; base qualities were not supplied. The record originates from a study of shared T cell receptors in the human thymus (dated by TCRdb to the early 2020s). For the study in its entirety: The study examined how the human thymus generates shared, self-reactive T-cell receptor alpha chains.

Trimming takes 4 bases from V and 4 bases from J, and the germline ends sit 13 bases apart. The CDR3 measures 15 amino acids from cysteine to phenylalanine. Only the CDR3 DNA stays, 45 bases, in frame from base 1. Reading the germline V gene gives CDR1 MGHDK and CDR2 SYGVNS. The library was built by means of the immunoSEQ multiplex PCR assay. Entries here come from immuneACCESS through TCRdb and include only in-frame sequences with V and J called. Some clones fail to appear in such tables; in the studies checked, an unresolved V gene covers under half of the shortfall, and the cause of the remainder is unknown. Recorded for this sample are approximately 660,000 clones; roughly 90% of them occurred a single time. The leading ten clones occupy 0.008% to 0.011% of the sample. This sample also belongs to another study, concerning human thymus T cells. According to the second study: Donors were immunologically healthy infants undergoing open corrective cardiac surgery for congenital heart defects in Finland. Thymus tissue was obtained as surgical resects removed during corrective cardiac surgery. V and J gene segment usage appeared biased in both thymic and peripheral blood repertoires. The related research reported highly overlapping thymic TCR repertoires among unrelated individuals. The study described the TCR alpha and beta repertoires in roughly 8 infant thymus samples and a few matching peripheral blood samples. The infant donors were about 7 to 250 days old, and the cohort included over five males and two females. Thymocytes were mechanically released from the tissue and were stored as pellets of about 10-30 million cells at -70 degrees C. Genomic DNA was extracted from frozen cell pellets with a QIAsymphony instrument. TCRB and TCRAD loci were amplified from a standardized quantity of quality-controlled genomic DNA using the immunoSEQ multiplex PCR assay. Amplicons spanned the V(D)J region at a length sufficient to cover the CDR3 and identify V and J genes. The amplicons were sequenced on an Illumina platform via the commercial immunoSEQ service. Primer bias and sequencing errors were corrected using previously described methods, and TCRAD and TCRB definitions followed the IMGT database. immunoSEQ Analyzer 3.0 and VDJTools were used for repertoire analysis, which covered basic statistics, V/J segment usage, diversity estimates, rarefaction and pairwise overlap. Chao1, ChaoE, Efron-Thisted, Shannon and inverse Simpson indices were used to estimate diversity, which was also estimated on datasets down-sampled to the smallest sample. For repertoire overlap, CDR3 nucleotide sequence, V gene and J gene had to match strictly, and clustering was done by Jaccard-based multidimensional scaling. Thymus samples yielded on average approximately 840,000 unique TCRB clonotypes, compared with about 80,000 from blood samples.

This sequence uses TRBV25-1 and TRBJ2-2, with a weak D call of TRBD2 (6 bases match). The TCR was taken from a boy younger than two with a congenital heart defect. Donor details come from another sample of the same person, matched by shared clones. The sequenced material came from thymocytes. The DNA reads as follows: TGTGCCAGCAGTGCTTACAGGCGGGGCACCGGGGAGCTGTTTTTT. Its amino acids are CASSAYRRGTGELFF.